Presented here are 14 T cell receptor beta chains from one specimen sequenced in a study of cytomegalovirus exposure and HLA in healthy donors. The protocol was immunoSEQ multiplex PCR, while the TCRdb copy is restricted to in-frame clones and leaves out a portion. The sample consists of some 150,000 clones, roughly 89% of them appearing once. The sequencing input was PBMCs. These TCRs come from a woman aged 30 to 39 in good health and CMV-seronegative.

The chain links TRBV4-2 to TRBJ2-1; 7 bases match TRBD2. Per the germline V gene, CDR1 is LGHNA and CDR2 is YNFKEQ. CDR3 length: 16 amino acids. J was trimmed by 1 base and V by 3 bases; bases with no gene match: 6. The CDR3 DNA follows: TGTGCCAGCAGCCAGGGGGACTATGAGTCCTACAATGAGCAGTTCTTC. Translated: CASSQGDYESYNEQFF.

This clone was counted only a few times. CDR3 loop: CASRRDFYNSPLHF. In DNA form, the CDR3 reads TGTGCCAGCAGAAGGGACTTCTATAATTCACCCCTCCACTTT. The chain recombines TRBV2 with TRBJ1-6; TRBD1 might be the D (5 bases). CDR1 SNHLY and CDR2 FYNNEI come from the germline V gene. This CDR3 is built from 14 residues. V was clipped by 6 bases and J by 3 bases, with 9 bases between them.

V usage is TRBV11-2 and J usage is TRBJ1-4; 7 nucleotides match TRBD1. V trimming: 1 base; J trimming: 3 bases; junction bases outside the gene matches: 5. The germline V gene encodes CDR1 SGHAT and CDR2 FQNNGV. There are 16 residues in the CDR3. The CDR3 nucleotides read TGTGCCAGCAGCTTAGGCTGGGACAGCGCTAATGAAAAACTGTTTTTT. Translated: CASSLGWDSANEKLFF.

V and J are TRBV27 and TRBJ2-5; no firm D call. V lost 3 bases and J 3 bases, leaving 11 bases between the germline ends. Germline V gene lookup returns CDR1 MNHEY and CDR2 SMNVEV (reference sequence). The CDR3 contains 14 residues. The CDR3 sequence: CASSLSSEKETQYF. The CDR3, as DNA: TGTGCCAGCAGTTTGTCTTCTGAGAAAGAGACCCAGTACTTC.

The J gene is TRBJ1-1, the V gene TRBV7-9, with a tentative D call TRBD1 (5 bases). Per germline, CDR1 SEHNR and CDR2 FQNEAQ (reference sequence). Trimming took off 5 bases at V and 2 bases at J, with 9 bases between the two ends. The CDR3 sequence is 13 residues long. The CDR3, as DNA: TGTGCCAGCAGCATCGACAGAAACACTGAAGCTTTCTTT. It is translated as CASSIDRNTEAFF.

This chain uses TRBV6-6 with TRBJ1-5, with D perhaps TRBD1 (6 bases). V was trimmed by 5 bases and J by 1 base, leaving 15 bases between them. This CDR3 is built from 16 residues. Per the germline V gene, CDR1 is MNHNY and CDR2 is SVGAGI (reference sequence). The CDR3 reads CASSNPGTTSNQPQHF. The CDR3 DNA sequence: TGTGCCAGCAGTAACCCCGGGACAACAAGCAATCAGCCCCAGCATTTT.

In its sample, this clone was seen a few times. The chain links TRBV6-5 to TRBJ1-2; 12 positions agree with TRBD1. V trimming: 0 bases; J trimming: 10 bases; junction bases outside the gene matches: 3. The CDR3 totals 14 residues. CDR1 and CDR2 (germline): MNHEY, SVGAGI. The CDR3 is CASSYSGTGGDYTF. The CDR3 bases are TGTGCCAGCAGTTACTCCGGGACAGGGGGCGACTACACCTTC.

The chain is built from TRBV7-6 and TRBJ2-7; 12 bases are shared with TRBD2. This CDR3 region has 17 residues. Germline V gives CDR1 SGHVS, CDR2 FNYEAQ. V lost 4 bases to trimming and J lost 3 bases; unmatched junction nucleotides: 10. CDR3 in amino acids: CASSSLAGGLSYYEQYF. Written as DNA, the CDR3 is TGTGCCAGCAGCTCCCTAGCGGGGGGGCTATCTTACTACGAGCAGTACTTC.

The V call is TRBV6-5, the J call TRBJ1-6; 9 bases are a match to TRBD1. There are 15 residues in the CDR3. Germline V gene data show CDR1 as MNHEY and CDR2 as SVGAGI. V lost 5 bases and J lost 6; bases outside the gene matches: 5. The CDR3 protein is CASSTTGGRNSPLHF. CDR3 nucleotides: TGTGCCAGCAGTACGACAGGGGGACGTAATTCACCCCTCCACTTT.

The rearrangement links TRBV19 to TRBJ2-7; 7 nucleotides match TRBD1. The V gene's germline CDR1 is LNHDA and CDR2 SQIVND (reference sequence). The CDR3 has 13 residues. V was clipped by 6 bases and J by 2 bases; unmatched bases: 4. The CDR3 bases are TGTGCCAGTAGGAGTACAGGGGCCTACGAGCAGTACTTC. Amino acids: CASRSTGAYEQYF.

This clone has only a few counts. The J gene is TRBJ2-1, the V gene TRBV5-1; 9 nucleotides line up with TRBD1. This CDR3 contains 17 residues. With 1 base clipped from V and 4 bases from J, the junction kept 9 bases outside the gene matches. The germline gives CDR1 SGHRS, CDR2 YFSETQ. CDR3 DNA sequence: TGCGCCAGCAGCTTGAGTCCGGGACAGGGATTATACAATGAGCAGTTCTTC. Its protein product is CASSLSPGQGLYNEQFF.

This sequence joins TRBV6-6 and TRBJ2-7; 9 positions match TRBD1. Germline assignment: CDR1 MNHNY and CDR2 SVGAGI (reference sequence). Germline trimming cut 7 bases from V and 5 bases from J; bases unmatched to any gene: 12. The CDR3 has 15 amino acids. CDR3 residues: CASTQKDRGMNEQYF. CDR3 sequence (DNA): TGTGCCAGCACCCAAAAGGACAGGGGTATGAACGAGCAGTACTTC.

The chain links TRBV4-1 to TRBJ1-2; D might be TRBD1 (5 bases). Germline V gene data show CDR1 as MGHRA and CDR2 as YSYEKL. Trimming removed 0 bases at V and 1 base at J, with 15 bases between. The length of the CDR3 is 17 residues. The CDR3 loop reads CASSQELTDSLNYGYTF. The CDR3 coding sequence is TGCGCCAGCAGCCAAGAACTGACAGACAGTCTTAACTATGGCTACACCTTC.

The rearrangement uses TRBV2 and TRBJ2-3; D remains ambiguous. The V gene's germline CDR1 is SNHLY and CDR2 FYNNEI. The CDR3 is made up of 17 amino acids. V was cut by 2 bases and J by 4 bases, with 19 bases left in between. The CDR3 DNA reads TGTGCCAGCAGTGAAAAGTCCCAGCGCCCGTTCCCAGATACGCAGTATTTT. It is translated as CASSEKSQRPFPDTQYF. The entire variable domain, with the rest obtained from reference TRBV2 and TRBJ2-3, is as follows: EPEVTQTPSHQVTQMGQEVILRCVPISNHLYFYWYRQILGQKVEFLVSFYNNEISEKSEIFDDQFSVERPDGSNFTLKIRSTKLEDSAMYFCASSEKSQRPFPDTQYFGPGTRLTVL.